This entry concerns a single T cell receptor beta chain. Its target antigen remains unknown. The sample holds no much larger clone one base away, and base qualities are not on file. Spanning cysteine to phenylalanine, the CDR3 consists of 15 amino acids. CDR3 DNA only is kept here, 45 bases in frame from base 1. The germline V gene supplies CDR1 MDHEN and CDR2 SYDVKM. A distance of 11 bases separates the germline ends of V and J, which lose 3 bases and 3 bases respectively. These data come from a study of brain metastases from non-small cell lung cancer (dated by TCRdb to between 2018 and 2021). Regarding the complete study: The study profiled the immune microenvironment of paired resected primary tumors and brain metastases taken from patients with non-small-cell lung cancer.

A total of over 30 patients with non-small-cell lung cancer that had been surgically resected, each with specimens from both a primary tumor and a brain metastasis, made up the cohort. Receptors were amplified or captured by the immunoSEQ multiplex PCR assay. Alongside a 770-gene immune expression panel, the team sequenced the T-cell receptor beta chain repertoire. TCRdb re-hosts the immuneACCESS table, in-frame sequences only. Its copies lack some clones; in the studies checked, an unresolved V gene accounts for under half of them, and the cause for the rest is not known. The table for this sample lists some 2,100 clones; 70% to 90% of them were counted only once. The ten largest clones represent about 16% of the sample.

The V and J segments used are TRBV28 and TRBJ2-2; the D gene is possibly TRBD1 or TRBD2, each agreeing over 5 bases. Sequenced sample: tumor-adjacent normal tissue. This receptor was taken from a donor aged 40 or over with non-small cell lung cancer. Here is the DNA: TGTGCCAGCAGTTTTTTCCCGGGACACACCGGGGAGCTGTTTTTT. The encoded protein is CASSFFPGHTGELFF.